This T cell receptor (beta chain) was obtained from a study of T-cell memory formation after mild COVID-19 listed by TCRdb under 2021. Study-level background: TCR sequence clusters from the two donors were found to be largely donor specific. In a couple of donors, T-cell clones that expanded and contracted after mild COVID-19 were tracked by sequencing TCRalpha and TCRbeta repertoires over time. The cohort comprised two young, previously healthy adult volunteers, one female and one male.

Overall study outcomes, separate from this receptor: Contracting CD4+ clones turned up mainly in the CM and EM memory subsets, whereas EMRA was where CD8+ clones were enriched. Some responding clones were detected in pre-infection memory, which suggested that pre-existing cross-reactive memory T cells had joined the SARS-CoV-2 response. The study included only a couple of mild cases, and larger cohorts that include severe cases with pre-infection samples were judged to be necessary. Whether the second-wave clones peaking on day 37 were SARS-CoV-2 specific was not confirmed. From day 15 to 85, contracting clones showed balanced CD4/CD8 phenotypes, whereas a second wave of clones that expanded from day 15 to 37 leaned towards CD4+.

To note about this clonotype: What this receptor recognizes is not known. Base qualities are not recorded, but no much larger clone differs from it by a single base.

PBMCs were isolated by Ficoll-Paque density gradient centrifugation. The sequencing machine was an Illumina NovaSeq 6000. TCRalpha and TCRbeta cDNA libraries were constructed by 5'RACE with constant-segment primers, with sample barcodes and unique molecular identifiers being introduced. Trizol reagent was used to extract RNA from every sample. Library amplification was performed in two PCR steps, and a second sample barcode and Illumina TruSeq adapters were introduced in the second step. Libraries were sequenced on an Illumina NovaSeq with 2 x 150 bp paired-end reads. On the study's bioinformatics: The reads were demultiplexed and collapsed into UMI-guided consensus sequences using migec v1.2.7. Using mixcr v2.1.11, the UMI consensuses were aligned to TRA and TRB V and J templates and assembled into clonotypes. A clonotype was counted as expanded or contracted only if both edgeR and NoisET called the change significant, with noise models trained on biological replicates. For edgeR calls, the cutoffs were a false discovery rate-adjusted p below 0.01 and a log2 fold-change threshold of 1. As an exploratory analysis of dynamics, PCA with hierarchical clustering was applied to max-normalized trajectories of the 1000 most abundant clonotypes. The CD4 or CD8 phenotype of responding clones was assigned using the separately sequenced CD4+ and CD8+ repertoires. Starting from the raw public reads, TCRdb applied fastp trimming at Q25, assembled clones with MiXCR and retained in-frame beta chains. Each CDR3 protein appears once, grouped with its most common genes and DNA. The V and J calls come from TCRdb's annotation, not from the publication. In all, the sample holds approximately 300,000 distinct CDR3 sequences, and 7.5% to 9.5% of those were seen once. The ten largest clones capture around a fifth of the sample.

CDR1 and CDR2 were assigned from the germline V gene as SNHLY and FYNNEI. V and J are truncated by 6 bases and 1 base respectively, leaving an intervening sequence of 19 bases. Inclusive of the bounding cysteine and phenylalanine, the CDR3 is 17 residues long. The retained sequence is limited to the CDR3, 51 bases, with the frame set at the first base. The sample taken for sequencing was PBMCs or a T cell subset sorted from them (not recorded which). The receptor's source is a man between 18 and 35 years old who had mild COVID-19 (a few samples of this study predate the infection). The sample titles of this study are shuffled in the database, so cell type and time point are left out; the donor was told from shared clones. This chain is built from TRBV2 and TRBJ1-5; the D gene cannot be resolved reliably. The bases read TGTGCCAGCAGCCCATGGACCCCGCTGGCAAGCAATCAGCCCCAGCATTTT. Its translation is CASSPWTPLASNQPQHF.